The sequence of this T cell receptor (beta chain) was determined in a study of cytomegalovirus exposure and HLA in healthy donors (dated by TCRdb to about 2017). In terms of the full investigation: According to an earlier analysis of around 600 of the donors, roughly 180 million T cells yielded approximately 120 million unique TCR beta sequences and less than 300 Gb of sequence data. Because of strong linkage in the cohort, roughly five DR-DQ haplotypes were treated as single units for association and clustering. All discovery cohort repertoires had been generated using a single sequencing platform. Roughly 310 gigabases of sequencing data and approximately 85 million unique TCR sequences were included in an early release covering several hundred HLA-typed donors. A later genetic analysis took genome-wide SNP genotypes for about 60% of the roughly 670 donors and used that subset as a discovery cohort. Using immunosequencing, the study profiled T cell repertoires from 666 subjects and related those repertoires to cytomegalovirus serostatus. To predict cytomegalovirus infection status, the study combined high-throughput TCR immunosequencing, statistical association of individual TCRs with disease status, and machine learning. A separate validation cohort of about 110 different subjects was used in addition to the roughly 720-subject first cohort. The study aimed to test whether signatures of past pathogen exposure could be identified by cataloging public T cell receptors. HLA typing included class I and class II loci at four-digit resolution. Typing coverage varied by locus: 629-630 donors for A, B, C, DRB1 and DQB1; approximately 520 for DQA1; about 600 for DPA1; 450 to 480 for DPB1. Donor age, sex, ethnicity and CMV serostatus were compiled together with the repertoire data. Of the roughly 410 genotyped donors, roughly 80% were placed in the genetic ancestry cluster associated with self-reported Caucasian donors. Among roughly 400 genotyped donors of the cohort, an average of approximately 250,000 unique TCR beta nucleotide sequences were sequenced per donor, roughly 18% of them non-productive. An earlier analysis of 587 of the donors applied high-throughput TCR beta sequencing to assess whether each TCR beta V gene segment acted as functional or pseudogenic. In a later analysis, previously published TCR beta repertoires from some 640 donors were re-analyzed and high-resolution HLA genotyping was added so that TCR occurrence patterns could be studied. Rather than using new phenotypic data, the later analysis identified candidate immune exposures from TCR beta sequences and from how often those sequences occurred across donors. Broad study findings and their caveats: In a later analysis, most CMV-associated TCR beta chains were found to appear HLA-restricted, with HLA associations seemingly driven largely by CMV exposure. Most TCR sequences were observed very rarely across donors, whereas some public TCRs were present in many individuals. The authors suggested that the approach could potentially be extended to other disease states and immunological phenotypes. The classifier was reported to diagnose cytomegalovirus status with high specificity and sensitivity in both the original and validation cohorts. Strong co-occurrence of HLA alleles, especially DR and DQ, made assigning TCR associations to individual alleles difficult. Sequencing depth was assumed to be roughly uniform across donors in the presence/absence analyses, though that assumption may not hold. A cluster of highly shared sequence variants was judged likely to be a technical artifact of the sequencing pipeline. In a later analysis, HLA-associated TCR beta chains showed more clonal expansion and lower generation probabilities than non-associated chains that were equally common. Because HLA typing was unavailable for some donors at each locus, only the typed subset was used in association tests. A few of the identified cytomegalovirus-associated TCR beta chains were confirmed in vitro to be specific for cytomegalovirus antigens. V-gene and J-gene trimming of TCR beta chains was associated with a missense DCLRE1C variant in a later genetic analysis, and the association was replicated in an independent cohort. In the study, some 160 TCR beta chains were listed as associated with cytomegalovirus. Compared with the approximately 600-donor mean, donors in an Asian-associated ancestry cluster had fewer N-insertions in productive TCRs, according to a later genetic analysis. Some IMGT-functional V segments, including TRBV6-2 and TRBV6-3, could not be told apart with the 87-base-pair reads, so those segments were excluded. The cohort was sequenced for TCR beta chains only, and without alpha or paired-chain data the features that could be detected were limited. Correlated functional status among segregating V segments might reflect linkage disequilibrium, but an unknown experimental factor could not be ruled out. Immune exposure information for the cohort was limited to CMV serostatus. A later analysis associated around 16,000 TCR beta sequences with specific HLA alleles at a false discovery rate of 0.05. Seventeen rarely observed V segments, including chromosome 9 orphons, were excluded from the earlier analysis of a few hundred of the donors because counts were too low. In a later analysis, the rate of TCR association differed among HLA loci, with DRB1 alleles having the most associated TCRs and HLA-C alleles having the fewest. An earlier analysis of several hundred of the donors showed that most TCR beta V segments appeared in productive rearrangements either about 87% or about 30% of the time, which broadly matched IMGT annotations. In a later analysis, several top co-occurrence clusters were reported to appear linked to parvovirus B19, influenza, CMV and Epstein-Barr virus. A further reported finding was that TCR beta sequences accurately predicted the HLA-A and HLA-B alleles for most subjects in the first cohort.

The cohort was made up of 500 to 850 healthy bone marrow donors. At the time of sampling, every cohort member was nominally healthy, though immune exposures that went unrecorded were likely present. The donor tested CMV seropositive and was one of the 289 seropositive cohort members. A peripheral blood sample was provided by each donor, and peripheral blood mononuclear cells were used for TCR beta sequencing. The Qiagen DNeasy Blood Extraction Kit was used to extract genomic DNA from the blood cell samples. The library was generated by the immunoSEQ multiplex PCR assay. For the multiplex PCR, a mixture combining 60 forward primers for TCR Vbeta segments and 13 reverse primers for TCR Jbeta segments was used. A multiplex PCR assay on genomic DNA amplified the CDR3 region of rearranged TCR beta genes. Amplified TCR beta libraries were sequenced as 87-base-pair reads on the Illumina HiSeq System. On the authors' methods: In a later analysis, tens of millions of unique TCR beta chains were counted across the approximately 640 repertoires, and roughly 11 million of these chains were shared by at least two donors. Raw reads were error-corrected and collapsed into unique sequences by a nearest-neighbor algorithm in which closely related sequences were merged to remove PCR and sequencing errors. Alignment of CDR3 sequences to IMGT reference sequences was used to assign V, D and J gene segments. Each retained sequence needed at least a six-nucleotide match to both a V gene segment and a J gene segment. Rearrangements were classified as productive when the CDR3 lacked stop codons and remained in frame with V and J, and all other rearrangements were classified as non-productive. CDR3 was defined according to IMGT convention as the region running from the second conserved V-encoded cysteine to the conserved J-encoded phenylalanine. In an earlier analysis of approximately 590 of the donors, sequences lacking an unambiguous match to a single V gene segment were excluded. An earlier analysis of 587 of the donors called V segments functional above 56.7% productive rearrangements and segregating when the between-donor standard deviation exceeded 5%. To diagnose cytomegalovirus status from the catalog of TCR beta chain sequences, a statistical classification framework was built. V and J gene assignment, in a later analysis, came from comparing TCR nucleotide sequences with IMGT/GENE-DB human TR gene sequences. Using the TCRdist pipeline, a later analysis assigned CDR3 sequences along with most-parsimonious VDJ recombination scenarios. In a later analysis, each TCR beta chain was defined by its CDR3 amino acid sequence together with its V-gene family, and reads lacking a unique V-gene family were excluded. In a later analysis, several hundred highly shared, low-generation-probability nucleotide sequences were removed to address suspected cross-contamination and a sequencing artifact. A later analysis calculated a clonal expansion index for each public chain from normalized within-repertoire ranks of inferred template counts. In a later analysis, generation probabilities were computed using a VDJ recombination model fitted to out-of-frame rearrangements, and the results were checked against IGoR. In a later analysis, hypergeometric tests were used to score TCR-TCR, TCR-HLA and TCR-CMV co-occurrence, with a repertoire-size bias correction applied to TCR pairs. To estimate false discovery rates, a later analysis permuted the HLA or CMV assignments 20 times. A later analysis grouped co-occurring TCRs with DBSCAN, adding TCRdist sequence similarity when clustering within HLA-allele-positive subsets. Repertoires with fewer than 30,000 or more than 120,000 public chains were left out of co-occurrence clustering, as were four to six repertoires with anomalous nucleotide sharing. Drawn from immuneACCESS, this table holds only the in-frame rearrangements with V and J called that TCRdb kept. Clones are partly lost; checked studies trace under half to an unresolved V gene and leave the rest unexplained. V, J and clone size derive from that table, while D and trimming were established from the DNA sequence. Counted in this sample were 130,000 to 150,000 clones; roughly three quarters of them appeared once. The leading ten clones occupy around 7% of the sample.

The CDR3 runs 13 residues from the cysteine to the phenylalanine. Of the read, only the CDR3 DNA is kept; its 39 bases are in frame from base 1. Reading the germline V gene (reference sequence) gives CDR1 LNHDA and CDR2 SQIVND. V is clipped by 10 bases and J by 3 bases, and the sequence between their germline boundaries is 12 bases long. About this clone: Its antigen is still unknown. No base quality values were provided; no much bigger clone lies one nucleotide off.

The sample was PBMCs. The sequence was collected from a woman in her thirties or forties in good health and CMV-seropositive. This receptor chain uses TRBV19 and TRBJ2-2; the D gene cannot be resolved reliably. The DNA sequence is TGTGCCACTTCCTTCACAGACACCGGGGAGCTGTTTTTT. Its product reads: CATSFTDTGELFF.